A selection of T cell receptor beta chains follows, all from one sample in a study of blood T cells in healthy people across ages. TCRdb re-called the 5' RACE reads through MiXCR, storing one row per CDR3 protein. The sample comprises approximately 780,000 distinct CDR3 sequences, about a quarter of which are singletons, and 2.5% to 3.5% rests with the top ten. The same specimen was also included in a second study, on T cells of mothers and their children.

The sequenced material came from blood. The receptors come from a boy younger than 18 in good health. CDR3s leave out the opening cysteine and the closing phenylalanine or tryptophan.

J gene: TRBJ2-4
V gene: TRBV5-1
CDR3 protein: ASSFAGNIQY

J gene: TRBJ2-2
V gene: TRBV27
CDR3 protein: ASAGTGGTGELF

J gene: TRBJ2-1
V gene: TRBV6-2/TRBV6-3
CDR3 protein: ASSYGSGGPTPQQF

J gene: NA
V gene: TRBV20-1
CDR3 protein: SANRGVANEQY

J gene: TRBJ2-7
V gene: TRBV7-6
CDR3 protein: ASSFGAGESYEQY

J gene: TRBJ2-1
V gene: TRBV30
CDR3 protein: AWSVAWDRQF

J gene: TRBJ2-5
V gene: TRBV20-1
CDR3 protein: SARDTRGQETQY

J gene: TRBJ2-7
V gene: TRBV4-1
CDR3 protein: ASSRVRDGDYEQY

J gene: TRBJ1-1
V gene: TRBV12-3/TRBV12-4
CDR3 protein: ASTRDRGALNTEAF

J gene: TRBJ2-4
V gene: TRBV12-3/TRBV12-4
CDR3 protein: ASTSGVSKNIQY

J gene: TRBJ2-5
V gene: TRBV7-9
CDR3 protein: ASSSLWGQALQY

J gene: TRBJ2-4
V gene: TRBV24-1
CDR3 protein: SYQGGVAKNIQY

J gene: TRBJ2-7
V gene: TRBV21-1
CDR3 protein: ASSTRIPGTGSYEQY

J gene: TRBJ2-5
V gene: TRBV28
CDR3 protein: ASSSRGEEETQY

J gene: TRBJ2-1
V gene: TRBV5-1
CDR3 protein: ASKGGSYNEQF

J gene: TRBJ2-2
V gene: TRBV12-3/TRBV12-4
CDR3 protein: ASRGLAGNTGELF

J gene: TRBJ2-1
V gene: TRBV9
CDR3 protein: ASSPLAGGSNEQF

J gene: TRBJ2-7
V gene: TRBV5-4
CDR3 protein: ASSRVGEGAYEQY

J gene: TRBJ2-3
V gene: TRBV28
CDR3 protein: ASMGQSIDTQY

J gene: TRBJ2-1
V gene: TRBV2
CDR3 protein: ASSEGHNSYNEQF

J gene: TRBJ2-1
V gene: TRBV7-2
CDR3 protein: ASSWSGAGGNEQF

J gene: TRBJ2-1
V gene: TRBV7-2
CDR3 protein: ASSLEGVRQF

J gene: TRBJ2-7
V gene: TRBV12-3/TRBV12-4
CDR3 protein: ASREGGGAGEQY

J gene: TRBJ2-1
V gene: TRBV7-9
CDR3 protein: ASSLVRWTERGQYNEQF

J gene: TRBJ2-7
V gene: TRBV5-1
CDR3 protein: ASSNIRDRGTYEQY

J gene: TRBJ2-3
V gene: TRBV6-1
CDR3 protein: ASRSGTDTQY

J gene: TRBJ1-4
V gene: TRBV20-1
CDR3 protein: SARRQGNEKLF

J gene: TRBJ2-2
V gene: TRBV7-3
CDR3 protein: ASSGLVPGELF

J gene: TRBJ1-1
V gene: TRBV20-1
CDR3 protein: SATQGVGSTEAF

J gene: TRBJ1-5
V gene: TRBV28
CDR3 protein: ASSLGGRANQPQH

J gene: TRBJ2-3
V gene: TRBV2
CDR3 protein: ASSEALTDTQY

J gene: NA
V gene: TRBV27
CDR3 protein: ATRGLGQGTYEQY

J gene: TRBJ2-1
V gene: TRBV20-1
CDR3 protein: SAMQGALSYNEQF